This T cell receptor beta chain was recorded in a study of cytotoxic CD8 clonotypes in ibrutinib-treated CLL. Overall study context: Responses: around 24 partial, 2 complete; after median approximately six years, about 14 stayed remitted, roughly 12 progressed. Average yields of around 230,000 productive templates and 94,082 productive rearrangements characterized the samples.

Trimming removed 0 bases at V and 9 bases at J, with 24 bases between. The CDR3 spans 17 residues. CDR1 and CDR2 from the germline V gene are LNHNV and YYDKDF (reference sequence). The sequencing depth, 1 in 200,000 to 1 in 1 million T cells, was the target. Libraries were prepared by immunoSEQ multiplex PCR; TCRdb keeps only in-frame clonotypes and omits some of them. In the table there are hundreds of thousands of clones, under 75% of which are singletons. Libraries of TCR beta were made from around 1.8 micrograms of genomic DNA that came from cryopreserved PBMCs. The chain carries TRBV15 and TRBJ2-7; perhaps TRBD1 as D (5 bases). The TCR comes from a human donor with chronic lymphocytic leukemia. Source: PBMCs, taken after 24 months of ibrutinib treatment. CDR3 sequence (DNA): TGTGCCACCAGCAGAGATAAGAAAGGACATAAAAATCCCCGGCAGTACTTC. Encoded protein: CATSRDKKGHKNPRQYF. The entire variable domain, with the rest obtained from reference TRBV15 and TRBJ2-7, is as follows: DAMVIQNPRYQVTQFGKPVTLSCSQTLNHNVMYWYQQKSSQAPKLLFHYYDKDFNNEADTPDNFQSRRPNTSFCFLDIRSPGLGDTAMYLCATSRDKKGHKNPRQYFGPGTRLTVT.